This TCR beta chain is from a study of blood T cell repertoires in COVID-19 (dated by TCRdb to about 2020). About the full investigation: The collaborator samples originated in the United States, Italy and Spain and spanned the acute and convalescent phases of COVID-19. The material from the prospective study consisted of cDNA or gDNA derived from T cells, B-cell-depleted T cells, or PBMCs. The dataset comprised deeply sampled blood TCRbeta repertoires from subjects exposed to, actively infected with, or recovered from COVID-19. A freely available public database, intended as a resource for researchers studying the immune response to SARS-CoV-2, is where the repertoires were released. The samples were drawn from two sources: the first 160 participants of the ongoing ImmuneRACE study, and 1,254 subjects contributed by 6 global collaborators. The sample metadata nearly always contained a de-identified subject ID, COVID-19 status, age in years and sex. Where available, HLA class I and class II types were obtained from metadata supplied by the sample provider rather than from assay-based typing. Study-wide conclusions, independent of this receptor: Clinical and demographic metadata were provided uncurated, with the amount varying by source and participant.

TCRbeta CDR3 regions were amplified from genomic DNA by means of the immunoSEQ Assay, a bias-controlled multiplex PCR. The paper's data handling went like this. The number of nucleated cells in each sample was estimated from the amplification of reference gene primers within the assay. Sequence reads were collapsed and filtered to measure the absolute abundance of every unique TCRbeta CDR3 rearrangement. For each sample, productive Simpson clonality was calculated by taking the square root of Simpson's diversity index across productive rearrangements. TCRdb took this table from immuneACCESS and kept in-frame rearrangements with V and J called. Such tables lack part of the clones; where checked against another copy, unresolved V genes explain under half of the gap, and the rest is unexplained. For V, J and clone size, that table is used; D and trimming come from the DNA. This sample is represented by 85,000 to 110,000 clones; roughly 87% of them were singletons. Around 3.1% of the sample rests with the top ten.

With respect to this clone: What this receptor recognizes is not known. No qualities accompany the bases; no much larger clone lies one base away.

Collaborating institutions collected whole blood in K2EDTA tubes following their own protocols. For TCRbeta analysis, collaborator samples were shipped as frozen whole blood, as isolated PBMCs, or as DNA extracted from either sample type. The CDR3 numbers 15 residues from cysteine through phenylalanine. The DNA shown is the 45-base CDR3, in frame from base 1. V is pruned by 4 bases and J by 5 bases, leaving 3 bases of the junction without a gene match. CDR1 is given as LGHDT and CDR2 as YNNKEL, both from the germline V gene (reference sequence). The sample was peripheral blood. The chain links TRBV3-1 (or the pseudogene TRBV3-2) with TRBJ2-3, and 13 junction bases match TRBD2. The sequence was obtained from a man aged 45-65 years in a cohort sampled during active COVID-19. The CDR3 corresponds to CASSPGTSGEDTQYF. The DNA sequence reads TGTGCCAGCAGCCCGGGGACTAGCGGGGAAGATACGCAGTATTTT.